Presented here are 12 T cell receptor beta chains from one specimen sequenced in a study of blood T cell repertoires in COVID-19. Only in-frame clones appear in the TCRdb table, and some are missing; sequencing was by immunoSEQ multiplex PCR. The sample includes fewer than 250,000 clones, around four fifths of them seen just once. The source material was peripheral blood. These receptors were taken from a woman in her 50s with acute or convalescent COVID-19.

This chain joins TRBV5-1 and TRBJ2-7, with D possibly matching TRBD1 (6 bases). The germline V gene encodes CDR1 SGHRS and CDR2 YFSETQ. Trimming left V 4 bases short and J 3 bases short, with 17 bases between. The CDR3 loop spans 15 amino acids. CDR3 region: CASSPVTGGVYEQYF. The CDR3 DNA follows: TGCGCCAGCAGCCCGGTGACAGGAGGCGTCTACGAGCAGTACTTC.

The J gene is TRBJ1-5, the V gene TRBV30; the D is unclear. The CDR3 has 13 amino acids. Germline CDR1 reads GTSNPN; CDR2 reads SVGIG (reference sequence). The germline V and J ends were trimmed by 3 bases and 7 bases, with 13 bases remaining between them. CDR3 amino acids: CAWSDGPSQPQHF. CDR3 sequence (DNA): TGTGCCTGGAGCGATGGGCCTTCCCAGCCCCAGCATTTT. Complete variable domain (other parts from reference TRBV30 and TRBJ1-5): SQTIHQWPATLVQPVGSPLSLECTVEGTSNPNLYWYRQAAGRGLQLLFYSVGIGQISSEVPQNLSASRPQDRQFILSSKKLLLSDSGFYLCAWSDGPSQPQHFGDGTRLSIL.

The chain couples TRBV5-6 to TRBJ2-1; 11 bases fit TRBD1. The CDR3 is 14 amino acids. J gave up 8 bases and V 3 bases, and 4 bases lay outside the gene matches. CDR1 SGHDT and CDR2 YYEEEE come from the germline V gene. The CDR3 nucleotides are TGTGCCAGCAGCTCCCGGGACAGGGGGGATGAGCAGTTCTTC. Translating it yields CASSSRDRGDEQFF.

This sequence joins TRBV29-1 and TRBJ2-1; 16 nucleotides align to TRBD2. V was pared by 0 bases and J by 6 bases, with 11 bases of the junction left unmatched. The CDR3 loop spans 19 amino acids. CDR1 and CDR2 (germline): SQVTM, ANQGSEA. CDR3 sequence: CSVEDLGLAGGPLINEQFF. CDR3 DNA sequence: TGCAGCGTTGAAGATTTGGGACTAGCGGGAGGGCCTCTAATCAATGAGCAGTTCTTC.

The sample holds a few counts of this clone. Other DNA sequences in this specimen translate into the identical CDR3. The rearrangement uses TRBV12-3 or TRBV12-4 and TRBJ1-4; D is ambiguous. Trimming shortened V by 2 bases and J by 6 bases, and 7 bases separated the two germline ends. CDR3 length: 13 residues. DNA for the CDR3: TGTGCCAGCAGTTTAAGGGAGGATGAAAAACTGTTTTTT. This encodes CASSLREDEKLFF.

The chain is built from TRBV18 and TRBJ2-1, with TRBD2 matching 15 bases. CDR1 KGHSH and CDR2 LQKENI come from the germline V gene. CDR3 length: 22 residues. V gave up 1 base and J gave up 0 bases; unmatched junction bases: 13. The CDR3 bases are TGTGCCAGCTCACCACTAACTCCCGGGACTAGCGGGAGGACACTCTCCTACAATGAGCAGTTCTTC. It yields the protein CASSPLTPGTSGRTLSYNEQFF.

This clone was seen only once. V is TRBV18 and J is TRBJ1-1, with 7 bases lining up with TRBD1. The CDR3 is 14 amino acids. V gave up 3 bases and J gave up 0 bases; unmatched junction bases: 1. Looked up from germline, CDR1 is KGHSH and CDR2 is LQKENI. The CDR3 region has the DNA TGTGCCAGCTCACCGGGACAGATGAACACTGAAGCTTTCTTT. Amino acids: CASSPGQMNTEAFF.

DNA for the CDR3: TGTGCCAGCAGCTTAGGGGCCTCCGGTGAGCAGTACTTC. Translated: CASSLGASGEQYF. The V and J genes are TRBV7-6 and TRBJ2-7; D is uncertain. The CDR3 length is 13 residues. Germline loops: CDR1 SGHVS, CDR2 FNYEAQ. Trimming removed 1 base from V and 7 bases from J, with 11 bases in between.

Notes on this clone: This sample also contains other DNA sequences that code for the same CDR3. The chain recombines TRBV5-1 with TRBJ1-6; possible D gene TRBD1, 6 bases. The CDR3 has 12 amino acids. The germline V gene has CDR1 SGHRS and CDR2 YFSETQ. Trimming took 3 bases from V and 8 from J, leaving 6 bases between them. In DNA form, the CDR3 reads TGCGCCAGCAGCTCAGGGGATTCACCCCTCCACTTT. As protein: CASSSGDSPLHF. Variable domain in full (rest from reference TRBV5-1 and TRBJ1-6): KAGVTQTPRYLIKTRGQQVTLSCSPISGHRSVSWYQQTPGQGLQFLFEYFSETQRNKGNFPGRFSGRQFSNSRSEMNVSTLELGDSALYLCASSSGDSPLHFGNGTRLTVT.

J is TRBJ1-2 and V is TRBV19; a weak D match, TRBD1 (5 bases). Trimming took off 4 bases at V and 4 bases at J, with 22 bases between the two ends. In germline, CDR1 is LNHDA, CDR2 SQIVND (reference sequence). The CDR3 consists of 17 residues. The CDR3 DNA follows: TGTGCCAGTAGTACCTTATCCCGACAGCTTCCACCCTATGGCTACACCTTC. It yields the protein CASSTLSRQLPPYGYTF.

The chain employs TRBV19 and TRBJ1-2, with 8 bases identical to TRBD1. The CDR3 extends over 17 amino acids. Germline CDR1 LNHDA, CDR2 SQIVND (reference sequence). The V gene end was trimmed by 4 bases and the J gene end by 1 base; junction bases not matched to a gene: 11. CDR3 sequence (DNA): TGTGCCAGTAGTAGGCCGGGACAGGACTCAATTAACTATGGCTACACCTTC. Translation gives CASSRPGQDSINYGYTF.

The V gene is TRBV30, the J gene TRBJ1-6, with a tentative D call TRBD1 (6 bases). CDR3 length: 13 amino acids. CDR1 and CDR2 (germline): GTSNPN, SVGIG (reference sequence). Trimming stripped 2 bases from V and 5 bases from J, with 7 bases between. The CDR3 nucleotides read TGTGCCTGGAGTCGGACAGATAATTCACCCCTCCACTTT. Translating it yields CAWSRTDNSPLHF.